The sequence of this T cell receptor beta chain was determined in a study of identical twins. TCRdb called the 5' RACE reads again in MiXCR, with one record for every CDR3 protein. The sample includes under 900,000 distinct CDR3 sequences, about 12% of them seen just once. These data also formed part of another study, on yellow fever vaccine responses in identical twins.

The sequenced sample consisted of PBMCs. This receptor was identified in a woman aged 18-29 years in good health.

As DNA, the CDR3 is TGTGCCAGCAGCGTAGACGAGGGAGCCACCACAGATACGCAGTATTTT. Translating gives CASSVDEGATTDTQYF. The J gene is TRBJ2-3, the V gene TRBV9, with D tentatively TRBD2 (5 bases). This CDR3 is built from 16 residues. The germline gives CDR1 SGDLS, CDR2 YYNGEE. Trimming removed 0 bases at V and 2 bases at J, with 13 bases between.